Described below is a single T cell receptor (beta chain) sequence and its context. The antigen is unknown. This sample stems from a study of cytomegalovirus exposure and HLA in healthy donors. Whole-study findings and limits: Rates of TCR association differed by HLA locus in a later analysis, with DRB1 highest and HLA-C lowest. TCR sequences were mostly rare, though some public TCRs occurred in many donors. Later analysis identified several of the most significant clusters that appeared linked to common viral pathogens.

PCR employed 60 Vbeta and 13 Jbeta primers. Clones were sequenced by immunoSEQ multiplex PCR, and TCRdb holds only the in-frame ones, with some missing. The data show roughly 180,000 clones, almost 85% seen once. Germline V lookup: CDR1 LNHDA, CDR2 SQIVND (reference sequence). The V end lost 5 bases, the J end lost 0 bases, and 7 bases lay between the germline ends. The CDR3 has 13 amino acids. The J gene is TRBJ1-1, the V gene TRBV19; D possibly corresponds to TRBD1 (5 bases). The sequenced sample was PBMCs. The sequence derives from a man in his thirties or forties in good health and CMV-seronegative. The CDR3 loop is CASSDRMNTEAFF. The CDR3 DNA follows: TGTGCCAGTAGTGACAGAATGAACACTGAAGCTTTCTTT.